This entry describes one T cell receptor beta chain. These data come from a study of shared clonotypes between healthy human individuals. Method: immunoSEQ multiplex PCR; TCRdb's copy keeps in-frame clones and lacks some. The data show roughly 2,300,000 clones, 85% to 95% seen once. Trimming removed 1 base at V and 8 bases at J, with 14 bases between. Looked up from germline, CDR1 is SGHTA and CDR2 is FQGNSA. The CDR3 runs to 15 residues. The chain links TRBV7-2 to TRBJ2-2; weak D call: TRBD2 (6 bases). The source is a young man in good health. Some clones in this sample may be carry-over from other donors' samples. Sequenced material: naive CD4+ T cells from PBMCs. Subset indicated: CD45RA+ positively selected. The CDR3 here is CASSLEGGTLGELFF. DNA for the CDR3: TGTGCCAGCAGCTTAGAGGGCGGGACTTTAGGGGAGCTGTTTTTT.